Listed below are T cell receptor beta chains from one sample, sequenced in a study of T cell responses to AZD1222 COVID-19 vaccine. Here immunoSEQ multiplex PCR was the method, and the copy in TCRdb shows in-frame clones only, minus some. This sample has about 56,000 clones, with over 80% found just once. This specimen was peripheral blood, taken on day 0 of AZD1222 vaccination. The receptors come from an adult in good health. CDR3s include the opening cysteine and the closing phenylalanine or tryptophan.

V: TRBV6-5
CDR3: CASTRRVDNTEAFF

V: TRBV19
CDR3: CASSIGRGNEKLFF

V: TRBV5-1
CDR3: CASSFGTSGFQETQYF

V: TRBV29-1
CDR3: CSARQGLYEQYF

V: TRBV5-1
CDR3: CASSGIPGQANEKLFF

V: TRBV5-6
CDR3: CASSLYRTGRETQYF

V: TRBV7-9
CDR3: CASSLAHRDNEQFF

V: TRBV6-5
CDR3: CASSYSALAVNTEAFF

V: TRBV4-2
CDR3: CASSQEGGNTEAFF

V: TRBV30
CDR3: CAWSVGLAGEADTQYF

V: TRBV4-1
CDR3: CASSQAAGGYGYTF

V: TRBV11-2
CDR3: CASRPDRNNEKLFF

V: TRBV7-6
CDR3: CASSLEGGTNTGELFF

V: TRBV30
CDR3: CAWTGQGLEKLFF

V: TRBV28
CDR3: CASSLSRGRIYEQYF

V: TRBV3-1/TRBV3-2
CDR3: CASSHTSGAYNEQFF

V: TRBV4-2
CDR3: CASSFRDREKLFF

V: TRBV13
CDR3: CASSLGGAAEAFF

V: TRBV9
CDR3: CASSVAGGSYNEQFF

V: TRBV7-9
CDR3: CASSFGQGNTEAFF

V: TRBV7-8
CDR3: CASSGDRGRADTQYF